This is a list of T cell receptor beta chains from one sample in a study of response to subunit inactivated influenza vaccine. Using its own MiXCR run on the RT-PCR reads, TCRdb lists one record per CDR3 protein. The sample shows hundreds of thousands of distinct CDR3 sequences, approximately 7.7% of them seen only once. Specimen: PBMCs from blood, collected around 25 months after vaccination. These receptors all come from a man aged 50-75 years who received an inactivated influenza vaccine. CDR3s leave out the opening cysteine and the closing phenylalanine or tryptophan. D genes are given only for firm matches. Clone size is not always given. Where it is, it says once, few, many or a class for expanded clones.

TRBD2,TRBV7-2,many,ASSLVSGRNNEQF
.,TRBV7-8,.,ASSLGSVPNSYNSPLH
TRBD1,TRBV10-3,.,AISEKPGQGAYEQY
TRBD2,TRBV5-5,.,ATSLVAGGRSYNEQF
.,TRBV11-2,.,ASSLEVLAGAKNIQY
.,TRBV28,.,ASHEGPVGGYGYT
.,TRBV7-2,.,ASSLLGETDTQY
.,TRBV6-1,many,ASSEATLGSVYEQY
.,TRBV10-3,many,AISAGTRNSPLH
TRBD1,TRBV27,.,ASSLSGTGGISTQY
.,TRBV28,.,ASSLHLAKNIQY
TRBD1,TRBV12-3/TRBV12-4,many,ASSLAKIWDRELNEQF
TRBD2,TRBV7-2,.,ASSLNWLAGETQY
TRBD2,TRBV7-6,.,ASSLVRTSQVTGELF
TRBD1,TRBV4-1,few,ASSRQGAENTGELF
.,TRBV4-2,few,ASRKDWDYEQY
.,TRBV5-1,many,ASSLTGTHDPYNEQF
.,TRBV12-3/TRBV12-4,many,ASSFWGQPQH
.,TRBV9,few,ASSGTHNEKLF
.,TRBV7-8,.,ASSLVSFLPSEETQY
TRBD2,TRBV20-1,few,SARVAGRTDTQY
.,TRBV9,few,ASSVAEGAYEQY
TRBD2,TRBV20-1,.,SAGSGKGSYEQY
.,TRBV5-5,.,ASSQDTSGYGYT
.,TRBV20-1,.,SARDNRY
.,TRBV6-1,many,ASLSDRGPTWGTQY
.,TRBV7-9,many,ASCGGGCTEAF
.,TRBV6-1,few,ASSEPYSGISYEQY
.,TRBV29-1,.,SVNTGKPTGELF
TRBD1,TRBV4-2,many,ASSQDHRGPYQPQH
.,TRBV11-2,.,ASSLVPNTEAF
.,TRBV7-9,many,ASSSPSGRRHEQY
.,TRBV6-5,few,ASSYAPWGEQF
.,TRBV7-6,.,ASSLGGLTITDTQY